This is a list of T cell receptor beta chains from one sample in a study of cytomegalovirus exposure and HLA in healthy donors. Produced via immunoSEQ multiplex PCR; TCRdb's table is partial and in-frame only. The sample consists of about 180,000 clones, 75% to 85% of them appearing once. Sequenced: PBMCs. All receptors come from a woman aged 25 to 39 in good health and CMV-seropositive. Each CDR3 is given with its conserved first and last residue. The D gene is left open where the match is weak. Clone size is shown for a subset of rows, as once, few, many or a class of expanded clone.

CDR3nt: TGTGCCAGCAGTTTTTACCAGGGGGAAGGCATTCAGTACTTC
CDR3aa: CASSFYQGEGIQYF
v_gene: TRBV27
j_gene: TRBJ2-4
abundance: NA
d_gene: TRBD1

CDR3nt: TGTGCCAGCAGCTATACCGCGGAGGGGGGGAACGATCAGCCCCAGCATTTT
CDR3aa: CASSYTAEGGNDQPQHF
v_gene: TRBV27
j_gene: TRBJ1-5
abundance: few
d_gene: NA

CDR3nt: TGCGCCAGCAGTGAGCCCGGGACAGGAACCTACGAGCAGTACTTC
CDR3aa: CASSEPGTGTYEQYF
v_gene: TRBV10-2
j_gene: TRBJ2-7
abundance: once
d_gene: TRBD1

CDR3nt: TGTGCCTGGAGTAACAGGGACAATCAGCCCCAGCATTTT
CDR3aa: CAWSNRDNQPQHF
v_gene: TRBV30
j_gene: TRBJ1-5
abundance: once
d_gene: NA

CDR3nt: TGTGCCAGCAGTGTTAGGCAGGGGGCCAGCAATCAGCCCCAGCATTTT
CDR3aa: CASSVRQGASNQPQHF
v_gene: TRBV27
j_gene: TRBJ1-5
abundance: once
d_gene: TRBD1

CDR3nt: TGTGCCAGCAGTTTACTCTCGGGAGCCTCTGGAAACACCATATATTTT
CDR3aa: CASSLLSGASGNTIYF
v_gene: TRBV28
j_gene: TRBJ1-3
abundance: NA
d_gene: NA

CDR3nt: TGTGCCAGCTCACCACCACCTAGATCACCCCTCCACTTT
CDR3aa: CASSPPPRSPLHF
v_gene: TRBV18
j_gene: TRBJ1-6
abundance: NA
d_gene: NA

CDR3nt: TGTGCCAGCAGCGTTGAAGGGACAGGAGAGCAGTTCTTC
CDR3aa: CASSVEGTGEQFF
v_gene: TRBV9
j_gene: TRBJ2-1
abundance: NA
d_gene: TRBD1

CDR3nt: TGTGCCAGCAGCAGAATCCCGAACACTGAAGCTTTCTTT
CDR3aa: CASSRIPNTEAFF
v_gene: TRBV27
j_gene: TRBJ1-1
abundance: NA
d_gene: NA

CDR3nt: TGTGCCAGCAGCTTCCGAGTAACTGCCTACGAGCAGTACTTC
CDR3aa: CASSFRVTAYEQYF
v_gene: TRBV5-6
j_gene: TRBJ2-7
abundance: NA
d_gene: NA